Sequencing of this T cell receptor beta chain was carried out in a study of shared clonotypes between healthy human individuals. Donors comprised healthy HIV-negative adults lacking recent acute infections or vaccinations. The study ran the assay at deep level. Researchers divided each subset's genomic DNA evenly across several immunoSEQ plates. Study processing details: ImmunoSEQ yielded junction-only sequences lacking quality scores, so filtering differed. Using immunoSEQ multiplex PCR, the repertoire was profiled, and TCRdb retains in-frame clones only, with some absent. V, J and clone size are those of that table, while D and trimming were read from the DNA. The data hold roughly 1 million clones, with about 75% observed a single time. This clone has more than one count but fewer than ten. This clonotype was obtained from a man younger than 30 in good health. Input material: memory CD4+ T cells sorted from blood. Subset: CD45RA-negative fraction.

CDR3 sequence reads: CASSQEWLSNQPQHF. CDR3 coding DNA: TGCGCCAGCAGCCAAGAGTGGCTGAGTAATCAGCCCCAGCATTTT. V is TRBV4-1 and J is TRBJ1-5, with unresolved D. In germline, CDR1 is MGHRA, CDR2 YSYEKL. The CDR3 loop spans 15 amino acids. Trimming left V 0 bases short and J 4 bases short, with 10 bases between.